This TCR beta chain was captured in a study of shared clonotypes between healthy human individuals. Positively selected for CCR7, the CD45RO-negative cells used as naive CD8 cells excluded terminally differentiated effector memory CD45RA+ cells. Study-wide results and limits: The four-donor shared clonotypes exceeded non-shared clonotypes in generation probability, with non-shared ones scoring lower. Since donors were few, the genetic and exposure-history diversity represented was limited.

The assay was run at deep level. The assay was immunoSEQ multiplex PCR, and TCRdb's table has in-frame clones only and misses some. The sample shows about 2 million clones, just under 95% of them seen only once. Regarding this clone: Antigen specificity is unknown.

CDR1 and CDR2 from the germline V gene are MDHEN and SYDVKM. V lost 2 bases, J lost 3 bases, and 7 bases stayed unmatched. CDR3 length equals 16 residues. The chain couples TRBV28 to TRBJ1-5, with 7 bases matching TRBD1. The sequence was collected from a man aged 18 to 29 in good health. Sequencing was performed on naive CD8+ T cells sorted from blood. DNA of the CDR3: TGTGCCAGCAGTTTAATAACCGGGACAGACAATCAGCCCCAGCATTTT. Translation gives CASSLITGTDNQPQHF.